This entry lists 29 T cell receptor beta chains sequenced from one sample in a study of blood T cell repertoires in COVID-19. Assay used: immunoSEQ multiplex PCR; TCRdb lists only in-frame clones, some missing. The sample carries over 50,000 clones, about three quarters recorded once. What was sequenced was peripheral blood. These receptors all stem from a man at least 80 years old with acute or convalescent COVID-19.

This chain connects TRBV19 to TRBJ1-4; D is ambiguous. V lost 6 bases, J lost 6 bases, and 11 bases lay in between. CDR1 is LNHDA, CDR2 SQIVND, per germline (reference sequence). There are 13 residues in the CDR3. CDR3 bases: TGTGCCAGTAGCCGAAAGGAGTATGAAAAACTGTTTTTT. Encoded protein: CASSRKEYEKLFF.

The chain combines TRBV19 with TRBJ2-5; D is perhaps TRBD2 (5 bases). The germline gives CDR1 LNHDA, CDR2 SQIVND (reference sequence). V was shortened by 3 bases and J by 1 base, with 6 bases between the two germline ends. The CDR3 extends over 13 amino acids. The CDR3 protein is CASSIRGQETQYF. DNA of the CDR3: TGTGCCAGTAGTATCCGGGGCCAAGAGACCCAGTACTTC.

The J gene is TRBJ2-2, the V gene TRBV5-1; D is perhaps TRBD1 (6 bases). The germline V gene encodes CDR1 SGHRS and CDR2 YFSETQ. The CDR3 runs to 16 residues. V was pared by 1 base and J by 4 bases, with 14 bases between. CDR3 DNA: TGCGCCAGCAGCTTGCGGAGAGGGGGAAGCACCGGGGAGCTGTTTTTT. It translates to CASSLRRGGSTGELFF.

This clone was observed a single time. The V and J genes are TRBV11-3 and TRBJ2-7, with 8 positions matching TRBD1. The germline V gene has CDR1 SGHNT and CDR2 YENEEA. There are 15 residues in the CDR3. Trimming took 1 base from V and 2 from J; bases not matched to a gene: 4. As DNA, the CDR3 is TGTGCCAGCAGCTTAGCCGGGACAGGAACCTACGAGCAGTACTTC. The encoded protein is CASSLAGTGTYEQYF.

This clone has a handful of counts. This chain joins TRBV7-2 and TRBJ1-4; 7 bases map to TRBD1. Germline loops: CDR1 SGHTA, CDR2 FQGNSA. V was clipped by 5 bases and J by 7 bases; unmatched bases: 10. The CDR3 has 15 amino acids. The CDR3 DNA follows: TGTGCCAGCAGCCTCTCGACAGGGATGGGTGAAAAACTGTTTTTT. Translated: CASSLSTGMGEKLFF.

The V and J genes are TRBV13 and TRBJ2-3; 7 bases align to TRBD2. Germline trimming cut 4 bases from V and 6 bases from J; bases unmatched to any gene: 13. Germline V gene sequence: CDR1 PRHDT, CDR2 FYEKMQ (reference sequence). The CDR3 is 16 residues long. The CDR3 coding sequence is TGTGCCAGCAGCTCTACACTGACTAGCTTCGCGGATACGCAGTATTTT. It is translated as CASSSTLTSFADTQYF.

DNA for the CDR3: TGTGCCAGCAGCTTGGTGGGCGGGAGTAAGAGCACAGATACGCAGTATTTT. Encoded protein: CASSLVGGSKSTDTQYF. The genes are TRBV5-4 and TRBJ2-3; 7 positions match TRBD2. Germline CDR1 is SGHNT and CDR2 is YYREEE (reference sequence). CDR3 length: 17 amino acids. Unmatched junction bases numbered 7, after V lost 0 bases and J lost 0 bases.

CDR3 sequence: CASSDGVTYEQYF. In nucleotides, the CDR3 is TGTGCCAGCAGCGACGGGGTCACCTACGAGCAGTACTTC. The chain carries TRBV3-1 (or the pseudogene TRBV3-2) and TRBJ2-7; weak D call: TRBD2 (5 bases). With 5 bases removed from V and 2 bases from J, the gap between germline ends came to 10 bases. Germline assignment: CDR1 LGHDT and CDR2 YNNKEL (reference sequence). The CDR3 spans 13 residues.

The chain has TRBV7-3 and TRBJ2-1; D is ambiguous. The CDR3 extends over 12 amino acids. Germline V gene lookup returns CDR1 SGHTA and CDR2 FQGTGA. V gave up 1 base and J gave up 8 bases, with 6 bases separating them. The CDR3, as DNA: TGTGCCAGCAGCTTAATTGGCCATGAGCAGTTCTTC. Protein sequence: CASSLIGHEQFF.

The V gene is TRBV19, the J gene TRBJ1-6, with 10 bases identical to TRBD1. The CDR3 consists of 14 residues. The germline V gene has CDR1 LNHDA and CDR2 SQIVND (reference sequence). V was pared by 4 bases and J by 9 bases, with 3 bases of the junction left unmatched. The chain's CDR3 is CASSTDRGLSPLHF. As DNA, the CDR3 is TGTGCCAGTAGTACCGACAGGGGGCTTTCACCCCTCCACTTT.

This clone was detected only a few times. This chain links TRBV27 with TRBJ2-7; no clear D. The CDR3 consists of 14 residues. Trimming removed 5 bases from V and 11 bases from J, with 22 bases in between. Germline values: CDR1 MNHEY, CDR2 SMNVEV (reference sequence). DNA of the CDR3: TGTGCCAGCAGTCTTTTTCGCACTCGTGCTGTTGAGTACTTC. Its translation is CASSLFRTRAVEYF.

The chain recombines TRBV11-2 with TRBJ2-5; tentatively, D is TRBD2 (5 bases). Trimming pared 7 bases from V and 1 base from J, leaving 16 bases between. CDR1 and CDR2 (germline): SGHAT, FQNNGV. The CDR3 totals 15 residues. The CDR3 DNA follows: TGTGCCAGCAACCACCGGACTGCCAGCCAAGAGACCCAGTACTTC. This translates into CASNHRTASQETQYF.

The chain has TRBV7-6 and TRBJ2-6, with 10 nucleotides matching TRBD2. CDR3 length: 17 amino acids. V gave up 6 bases and J gave up 0 bases; unmatched junction bases: 5. Germline CDR1 is SGHVS and CDR2 is FNYEAQ. The CDR3 DNA is TGTGCCAGCAGATCTAGCGGGGGTTACTCTGGGGCCAACGTCCTGACTTTC. It codes for CASRSSGGYSGANVLTF.

V is TRBV5-1 and J is TRBJ1-4; possibly TRBD1 for D (6 bases). This CDR3 has 15 amino acids. Germline values: CDR1 SGHRS, CDR2 YFSETQ. Trimming cost V 4 bases and J 0 bases, with 10 bases left between them. The CDR3, as DNA: TGCGCCAGCAGCCCACGGACAGCAACTAATGAAAAACTGTTTTTT. This sequence encodes CASSPRTATNEKLFF.

The chain couples TRBV24-1 to TRBJ2-1, with D possibly being TRBD1 (6 bases). The CDR3 totals 14 residues. Germline lookup yields CDR1 KGHDR and CDR2 SFDVKD. V dropped 3 bases and J dropped 12 bases, with 17 bases sitting between them. This chain's CDR3 is CATSDNGGRYGQFF. The CDR3 coding sequence is TGTGCCACCAGTGATAATGGGGGCCGGTACGGGCAGTTCTTC.

V usage is TRBV21-1 and J usage is TRBJ1-1; the D call TRBD1 from the table was never checked on the DNA. TRBV21-1 is termed a pseudogene. The CDR3 has 15 amino acids. As DNA, the CDR3 is TGTGCCAGCAGCAAATACCCCAGGGAGAACACTGAAGCTTTCTTT. As protein: CASSKYPRENTEAFF.

The chain couples TRBV7-2 to TRBJ2-7, with TRBD2 matching over 11 bases. Germline V gene lookup returns CDR1 SGHTA and CDR2 FQGNSA. J gave up 6 bases and V 5 bases, and 9 bases lay outside the gene matches. This CDR3 comprises 15 residues. CDR3 DNA: TGTGCCAGCAGCGCGCTGACTAGCGGGACGGGCGAGCAGTACTTC. Translated, it gives CASSALTSGTGEQYF. The whole variable domain, filled in from reference TRBV7-2 and TRBJ2-7, reads GAGVSQSPSNKVTEKGKDVELRCDPISGHTALYWYRQSLGQGLEFLIYFQGNSAPDKSGLPSDRFSAERTGGSVSTLTIQRTQQEDSAVYLCASSALTSGTGEQYFGPGTRLTVT.

The chain links TRBV24-1 to TRBJ2-2; tentatively, D is TRBD2 (5 bases). Germline V gene sequence: CDR1 KGHDR, CDR2 SFDVKD. CDR3 length: 17 amino acids. Trimming pared 4 bases from V and 1 base from J, leaving 15 bases between. Here the CDR3 reads CATSDRRQTKNTGELFF. The CDR3 DNA is TGTGCCACCAGTGACCGGAGGCAGACGAAGAACACCGGGGAGCTGTTTTTT.

This clone was detected only once. The gene calls are TRBV7-2 and TRBJ1-1; D gene ambiguous. V was clipped by 5 bases and J by 5 bases, with 18 bases between them. The CDR3 has 15 amino acids. The germline V gene encodes CDR1 SGHTA and CDR2 FQGNSA. The DNA of the CDR3 is TGTGCCAGCAGCCCAAGGATTGGGGAGGGTACTGAAGCTTTCTTT. Translation: CASSPRIGEGTEAFF.

A word on this clone: The sample holds other DNA sequences that translate to the same CDR3. The V call is TRBV5-1, the J call TRBJ1-5; D might be TRBD1 (5 bases). The CDR3 is made up of 14 amino acids. Trimming left V 4 bases short and J 2 bases short, with 10 bases between. The germline gives CDR1 SGHRS, CDR2 YFSETQ. The DNA of the CDR3 is TGCGCCAGCAGCCCGGGAGGGGGCAATCAGCCCCAGCATTTT. This translates into CASSPGGGNQPQHF.

The CDR3 bases are TGCGCCAGCAGCTTGCGGTCGACCCCCCGAGGACAAGAGACCCAGTACTTC. Amino acids: CASSLRSTPRGQETQYF. The genes are TRBV5-1 and TRBJ2-5; no clear D. V was cut by 1 base and J by 2 bases, with 18 bases left in between. This CDR3 comprises 17 residues. Germline V lookup: CDR1 SGHRS, CDR2 YFSETQ.

This chain uses TRBV6-1 with TRBJ1-4; 7 nucleotides match TRBD1. The CDR3 runs 15 residues. Germline CDR1 is MNHNS and CDR2 is SASEGT. J lost 6 bases, V lost 1 base, and 5 bases had no gene match. The CDR3 region is CASSEVGQVDEKLFF. The CDR3 DNA sequence: TGTGCCAGCAGTGAAGTCGGACAGGTGGATGAAAAACTGTTTTTT.

The J gene is TRBJ2-1, the V gene TRBV3-1 (or the pseudogene TRBV3-2); 12 bases match TRBD2. The CDR3 is 15 residues long. Per the germline V gene, CDR1 is LGHDT and CDR2 is YNNKEL (reference sequence). V shed 4 bases and J 5 bases; nucleotides not matched to a gene: 3. The CDR3 reads CASSPWTSGNNEQFF. The CDR3 DNA follows: TGTGCCAGCAGCCCCTGGACTAGCGGGAACAATGAGCAGTTCTTC.

This clone was seen a few times. The rearrangement links TRBV28 to TRBJ1-4; TRBD1 agrees at 9 bases. The CDR3 extends over 19 amino acids. V lost 1 base and J lost 4; bases outside the gene matches: 13. Germline-derived CDR1 and CDR2 are MDHEN and SYDVKM. As DNA, the CDR3 is TGTGCCAGCAGTTTATCGGGGGGGTACGGGACAGGGAGTAATGAAAAACTGTTTTTT. Protein: CASSLSGGYGTGSNEKLFF.

This chain joins TRBV6-1 and TRBJ1-5; D is uncertain. The V gene lost 6 bases and the J gene lost 2 bases, with 11 bases spanning the gap. CDR1 and CDR2 (germline): MNHNS, SASEGT. There are 14 residues in the CDR3. Here the CDR3 reads CASSLGPGNQPQHF. The CDR3 nucleotides read TGTGCCAGCAGCCTCGGTCCTGGCAATCAGCCCCAGCATTTT.

The V and J genes are TRBV10-2 and TRBJ1-4; no firm D call. The germline CDR1 and CDR2 sequences are WSHSY and SAAADI. V was trimmed by 1 base and J by 1 base, leaving 4 bases between them. The CDR3 length is 14 residues. The CDR3 DNA reads TGCGCCAGCAGTGAGTACAGAACTAATGAAAAACTGTTTTTT. Its protein product is CASSEYRTNEKLFF.

This clone has just a few counts. The chain combines TRBV29-1 with TRBJ1-2, with 7 positions matching TRBD1. The CDR3 has 15 residues. Germline CDR1 reads SQVTM; CDR2 reads ANQGSEA. V lost 6 bases to trimming and J lost 2 bases; unmatched junction nucleotides: 12. This chain's CDR3 is CSVPGGTDENYGYTF. CDR3 coding DNA: TGCAGCGTCCCGGGGGGGACAGATGAGAACTATGGCTACACCTTC.

This clone was detected only a few times. This sequence joins TRBV18 and TRBJ1-4; tentative D call: TRBD1 (5 bases). The germline gives CDR1 KGHSH, CDR2 LQKENI. Trimming stripped 0 bases from V and 0 bases from J, with 14 bases between. This CDR3 region has 18 residues. The CDR3 is CASSPPQTGAATNEKLFF. CDR3 nucleotides: TGTGCCAGCTCACCACCGCAAACAGGTGCCGCAACTAATGAAAAACTGTTTTTT.

V gene TRBV9 combines with J gene TRBJ1-2; 7 bases align to TRBD1. There are 13 residues in the CDR3. V shed 5 bases and J 6 bases; nucleotides not matched to a gene: 7. The germline gives CDR1 SGDLS, CDR2 YYNGEE. The CDR3, as DNA: TGTGCCAGCAGGTTGACAGGGTCGGATGGCTACACCTTC. It is translated as CASRLTGSDGYTF.